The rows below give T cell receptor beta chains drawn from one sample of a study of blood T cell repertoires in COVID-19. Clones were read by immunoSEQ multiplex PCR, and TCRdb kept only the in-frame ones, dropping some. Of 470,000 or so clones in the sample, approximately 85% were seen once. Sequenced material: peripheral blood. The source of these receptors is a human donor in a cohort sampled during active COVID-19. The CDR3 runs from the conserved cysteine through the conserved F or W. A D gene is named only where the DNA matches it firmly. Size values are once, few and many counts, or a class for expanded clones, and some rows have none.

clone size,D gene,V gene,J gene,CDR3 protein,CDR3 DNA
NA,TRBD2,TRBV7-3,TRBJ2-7,CASSPRLAGTYEQYF,TGTGCCAGCAGCCCCCGACTAGCGGGAACCTACGAGCAGTACTTC
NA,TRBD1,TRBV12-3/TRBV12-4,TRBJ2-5,CASRRQGETQYF,TGTGCCAGCAGACGACAGGGAGAGACCCAGTACTTC
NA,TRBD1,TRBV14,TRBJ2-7,CASSQVRQGYSYEQYF,TGTGCCAGCAGCCAAGTGAGACAGGGTTATTCCTACGAGCAGTACTTC
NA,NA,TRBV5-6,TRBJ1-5,CASSLGARQPQHF,TGTGCCAGCAGCTTGGGGGCACGCCAGCCCCAGCATTTT
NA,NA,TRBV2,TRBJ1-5,CASRDFGDQPQHF,TGTGCCAGCAGGGATTTCGGGGATCAGCCCCAGCATTTT
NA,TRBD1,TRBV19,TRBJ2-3,CASSRPRGPVNSNTQYF,TGTGCCAGTAGTCGGCCCAGGGGGCCAGTTAACTCCAATACGCAGTATTTT
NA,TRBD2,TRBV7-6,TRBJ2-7,CASSLVPPGLAVVHYEQYF,TGTGCCAGCAGCTTAGTTCCTCCGGGACTAGCTGTCGTTCACTACGAGCAGTACTTC
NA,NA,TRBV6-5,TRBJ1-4,CASSFYKGATNEKLFF,TGTGCCAGCAGTTTCTACAAGGGGGCAACTAATGAAAAACTGTTTTTT
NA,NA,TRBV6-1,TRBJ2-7,CASSYTGIYEQYF,TGTGCCAGCAGCTATACGGGTATCTACGAGCAGTACTTC
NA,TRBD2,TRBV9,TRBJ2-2,CASSVALPLKAGGNTGELFF,TGTGCCAGCAGCGTAGCGCTACCCCTCAAAGCGGGAGGGAACACCGGGGAGCTGTTTTTT
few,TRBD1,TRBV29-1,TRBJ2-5,CSVEGGLGQGAETQYF,TGCAGCGTTGAAGGAGGCCTGGGACAGGGTGCGGAGACCCAGTACTTC
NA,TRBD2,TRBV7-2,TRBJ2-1,CASRYQRESYNEQFF,TGTGCCAGCCGATATCAGCGGGAGAGCTACAATGAGCAGTTCTTC
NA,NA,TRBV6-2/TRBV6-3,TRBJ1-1,CASSYPTAEAFF,TGTGCCAGCAGTTATCCCACGGCTGAAGCTTTCTTT
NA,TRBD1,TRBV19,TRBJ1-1,CASSRQGALETEAFF,TGTGCCAGTAGTAGGCAGGGGGCTTTGGAAACTGAAGCTTTCTTT
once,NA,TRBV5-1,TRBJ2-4,CASSPSDGAPGDF,TGCGCCAGCAGCCCTAGTGACGGGGCCCCGGGGGACTTC
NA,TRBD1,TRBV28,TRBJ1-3,CASSLTLRDSRYTIYF,TGTGCCAGCAGTTTAACCCTTCGGGACAGTAGGTACACCATATATTTT
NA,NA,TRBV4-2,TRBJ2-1,CASSQVRAGNEQFF,TGTGCCAGCAGCCAAGTTCGGGCGGGAAATGAGCAGTTCTTC
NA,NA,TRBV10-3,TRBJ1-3,CAISDLGQRSGNTIYF,TGTGCCATCAGTGACCTGGGACAAAGGTCTGGAAACACCATATATTTT
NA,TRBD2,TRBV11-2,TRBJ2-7,CASSLRPGRGFSYEQYF,TGTGCCAGCAGCCTACGTCCCGGGAGGGGATTCTCCTACGAGCAGTACTTC
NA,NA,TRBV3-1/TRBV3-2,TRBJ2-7,CASSQGGSKSYEQYF,TGTGCCAGCAGCCAAGGAGGCTCGAAATCCTACGAGCAGTACTTC
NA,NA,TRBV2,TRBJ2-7,CASSPSGQGRTSEIYEQYF,TGTGCCAGCAGCCCGAGTGGACAGGGAAGGACTAGCGAAATATACGAGCAGTACTTC
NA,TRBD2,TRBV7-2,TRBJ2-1,CASSFVAGAYNEQFF,TGTGCCAGCAGCTTCGTAGCGGGAGCCTACAATGAGCAGTTCTTC
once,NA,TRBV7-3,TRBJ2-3,CASSRQASTDTQYF,TGTGCCAGCAGCCGACAGGCGAGCACAGATACGCAGTATTTT
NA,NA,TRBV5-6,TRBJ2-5,CASSLQGLETQYF,TGTGCCAGCAGCTTGCAGGGGTTAGAGACCCAGTACTTC
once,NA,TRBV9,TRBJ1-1,CASSATGYTEAFF,TGTGCCAGCAGCGCTACAGGGTACACTGAAGCTTTCTTT
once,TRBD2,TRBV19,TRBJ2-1,CASSQSGRMNEQFF,TGTGCCAGTAGTCAAAGCGGGAGGATGAATGAGCAGTTCTTC
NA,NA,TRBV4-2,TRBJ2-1,CASSPLKGGAWNEQFF,TGTGCCAGCAGCCCCCTCAAGGGGGGGGCCTGGAATGAGCAGTTCTTC
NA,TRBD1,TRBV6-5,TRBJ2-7,CASSYRDRTYEQYF,TGTGCCAGCAGTTACCGGGACAGGACCTACGAGCAGTACTTC
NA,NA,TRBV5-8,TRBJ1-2,CASSFYRGTQPRSSRGYTF,TGTGCCAGCAGCTTCTACCGGGGGACTCAACCCCGTTCTAGTCGGGGCTACACCTTC
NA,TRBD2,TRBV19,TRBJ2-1,CASSRASGRTNNEQFF,TGTGCCAGTAGTAGGGCTAGCGGGAGGACGAACAATGAGCAGTTCTTC
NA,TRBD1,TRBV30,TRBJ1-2,CAWRRGQTGGSYGYTF,TGTGCCTGGAGAAGAGGACAGACAGGGGGTAGCTATGGCTACACCTTC
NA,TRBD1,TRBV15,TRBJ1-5,CATSYTGTASNQPQHF,TGTGCCACCAGCTACACAGGGACAGCTAGCAATCAGCCCCAGCATTTT
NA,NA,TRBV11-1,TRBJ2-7,CASSLDGGGSYEQYF,TGTGCCAGCAGCTTGGATGGCGGAGGCTCCTACGAGCAGTACTTC
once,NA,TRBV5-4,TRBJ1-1,CASSLKGMEGAFF,TGTGCCAGCAGCTTGAAGGGAATGGAGGGAGCTTTCTTT
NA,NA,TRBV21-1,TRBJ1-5,CASSTGVSYSNQPQHF,TGTGCCAGCAGTACCGGGGTATCTTATAGCAATCAGCCCCAGCATTTT
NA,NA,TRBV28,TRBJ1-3,CASSSSPPYSGNTIYF,TGTGCCAGCAGTTCCTCCCCCCCCTACTCTGGAAACACCATATATTTT
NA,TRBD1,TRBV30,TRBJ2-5,CAWDRGQETQYF,TGTGCCTGGGACAGGGGGCAAGAGACCCAGTACTTC
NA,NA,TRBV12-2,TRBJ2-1,CASRLAPTSGYNEQFF,TGTGCAAGTCGCTTAGCCCCGACTAGCGGATACAATGAGCAGTTCTTC
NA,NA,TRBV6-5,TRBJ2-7,CASVGWTDTSYEQYF,TGTGCCAGCGTGGGATGGACAGACACTTCCTACGAGCAGTACTTC
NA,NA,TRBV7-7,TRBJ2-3,CASSLNQATDTQYF,TGTGCTAGCAGCTTAAACCAGGCCACAGATACGCAGTATTTT
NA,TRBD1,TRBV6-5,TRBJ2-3,CASTRTGEDTDTQYF,TGTGCCAGCACCCGGACAGGGGAGGACACAGATACGCAGTATTTT
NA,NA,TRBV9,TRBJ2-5,CASSAGDTQETQYF,TGTGCCAGCAGCGCAGGGGATACCCAAGAGACCCAGTACTTC
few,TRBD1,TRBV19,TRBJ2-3,CASSPRSTGVRTDTQYF,TGTGCCAGTAGTCCCCGATCGACAGGGGTTCGGACAGATACGCAGTATTTT
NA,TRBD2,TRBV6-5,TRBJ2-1,CASSSPGRDEQFF,TGTGCCAGCAGTTCCCCGGGGAGGGATGAGCAGTTCTTC
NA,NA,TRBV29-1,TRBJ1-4,CSVRQLPNEKLFF,TGCAGCGTCAGACAGCTACCTAATGAAAAACTGTTTTTT
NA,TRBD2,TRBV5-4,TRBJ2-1,CASSLEALAAFEADRHEQFF,TGTGCCAGCAGCTTGGAGGCGCTAGCGGCCTTCGAGGCGGATAGACATGAGCAGTTCTTC
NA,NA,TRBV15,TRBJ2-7,CATSREVGTFNTYEQYF,TGTGCCACCAGCAGAGAAGTCGGGACATTCAACACCTACGAGCAGTACTTC
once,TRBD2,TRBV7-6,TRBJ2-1,CASSRAGVYSNEQFF,TGTGCCAGCAGCCGAGCGGGAGTATATTCCAATGAGCAGTTCTTC
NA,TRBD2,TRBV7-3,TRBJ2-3,CASRRETTDTQYF,TGTGCCAGCCGGCGGGAGACCACAGATACGCAGTATTTT